One sample yielded the 25 T cell receptor beta chains listed below, sequenced in a study of blood T cell repertoires in COVID-19. This table comes from immunoSEQ multiplex PCR, and its TCRdb copy is limited to in-frame clones, with some not included. The data contain approximately 110,000 clones, 85% of them singletons. Sequencing input: peripheral blood. These receptors all stem from a human donor in a cohort sampled during active COVID-19.

The CDR3 sequence is CASSNRGVGNTIYF. CDR3 DNA sequence: TGTGCCAGTTCAAACAGGGGAGTTGGAAACACCATATATTTT. J is TRBJ1-3 and V is TRBV2; 7 bases line up with TRBD1. The CDR3 is made up of 14 amino acids. The ends lost 9 bases at V and 3 bases at J; junction bases unmatched: 8. CDR1 is SNHLY, CDR2 FYNNEI, per germline.

CDR3 amino acids: CSVHLDSRNRRSEAFF. For the CDR3, the DNA is TGCAGCGTACACCTGGACAGCCGCAACCGCCGCAGTGAAGCTTTCTTT. The chain carries TRBV29-1 and TRBJ1-1; a weak D match, TRBD1 (6 bases). Trimming stripped 6 bases from V and 7 bases from J, with 27 bases between. The CDR3 sequence is 16 residues long. The germline gives CDR1 SQVTM, CDR2 ANQGSEA.

This clone appeared a few times. The chain joins TRBV24-1 to TRBJ2-3, with 13 bases identical to TRBD2. The junction had 2 bases not matched to a gene; V was cut back by 3 bases and J by 3 bases. This CDR3 has 16 residues. Germline V gene lookup returns CDR1 KGHDR and CDR2 SFDVKD. This chain's CDR3 is CATSDGLAGDTDTQYF. Written as DNA, the CDR3 is TGTGCCACCAGTGATGGACTAGCGGGGGATACAGATACGCAGTATTTT.

J is TRBJ1-3 and V is TRBV5-1; possible D gene TRBD1, 6 bases. Germline V gene lookup returns CDR1 SGHRS and CDR2 YFSETQ. Trimming left V 2 bases short and J 4 bases short, with 10 bases between. There are 14 residues in the CDR3. CDR3: CASSFTGTGNTIYF. In nucleotides, the CDR3 is TGCGCCAGCAGCTTCACAGGGACGGGAAACACCATATATTTT.

The chain is built from TRBV6-2 or TRBV6-3 and TRBJ2-7; a possible D gene is TRBD2 (5 bases). The CDR3 totals 15 residues. V shed 5 bases and J shed 3 bases, with 17 bases lying between them. Germline loops: CDR1 MNHEY, CDR2 SVGEGT. The CDR3 DNA follows: TGTGCCAGCAGTCAAAGGGAGCTAAGGATCTACGAGCAGTACTTC. Amino acids: CASSQRELRIYEQYF.

This chain uses TRBV7-8 with TRBJ2-1; possibly TRBD1 for D (6 bases). Looked up from germline, CDR1 is SGHVS and CDR2 is FQNEAQ. The CDR3 loop spans 13 amino acids. Trimming took 5 bases from V and 3 from J, leaving 8 bases between them. CDR3 in amino acids: CASSPRGYNEQFF. The CDR3 DNA reads as TGTGCCAGCAGCCCCAGGGGCTACAATGAGCAGTTCTTC.

The genes are TRBV28 and TRBJ2-7; D perhaps matches TRBD2 (7 bases). V dropped 5 bases and J dropped 3 bases, with 14 bases sitting between them. The CDR3 is made up of 14 amino acids. From germline, CDR1 is MDHEN and CDR2 SYDVKM. In DNA form, the CDR3 reads TGTGCCAGCAGTCCACCGGGGGGCGGCTACGAGCAGTACTTC. Translating gives CASSPPGGGYEQYF. The variable domain in full, with the rest retrieved from reference TRBV28 and TRBJ2-7, is DVKVTQSSRYLVKRTGEKVFLECVQDMDHENMFWYRQDPGLGLRLIYFSYDVKMKEKGDIPEGYSVSREKKERFSLILESASTNQTSMYLCASSPPGGGYEQYFGPGTRLTVT.

As concerns this clone: The same CDR3 is also encoded by other DNA sequences in this sample. The rearrangement joins TRBV24-1 to TRBJ1-5, with D unresolved. Per germline, CDR1 KGHDR and CDR2 SFDVKD. This CDR3 region has 14 residues. Trimming took 10 bases from V and 2 from J, leaving 14 bases between them. The CDR3 loop is CATSEGEGNQPQHF. The CDR3 DNA sequence: TGTGCCACTTCAGAGGGAGAGGGCAATCAGCCCCAGCATTTT.

About this clone: Other DNA sequences in this sample translate to the same CDR3. The chain links TRBV12-3 or TRBV12-4 to TRBJ2-7; D remains unclear. V was trimmed by 6 bases and J by 1 base, leaving 4 bases between them. CDR3 size: 11 residues. DNA of the CDR3: TGTGCCAGCAGCCCATCCTACGAGCAGTACTTC. This encodes CASSPSYEQYF.

This clone was seen once. This chain connects TRBV5-6 to TRBJ2-5, with a weak D call TRBD1 (6 bases). V lost 3 bases to trimming and J lost 4 bases, with 16 bases between them. Germline V gene data show CDR1 as SGHDT and CDR2 as YYEEEE. CDR3 length equals 15 residues. CDR3 in DNA: TGTGCCAGCAGCTCCCCCGGGACACAGGCAGAGACCCAGTACTTC. Translated: CASSSPGTQAETQYF.

The chain combines TRBV7-2 with TRBJ2-1, with 8 bases that match TRBD2. The CDR3 is 15 residues long. Germline trimming cut 6 bases from V and 8 bases from J; bases unmatched to any gene: 12. Germline CDR1 and CDR2: SGHTA and FQGNSA. DNA for the CDR3: TGTGCCAGCAGACAAGGACTAGCAGTGGTCTATGAGCAGTTCTTC. Its translation is CASRQGLAVVYEQFF.

The chain links TRBV7-2 to TRBJ1-2; possibly TRBD1 for D (6 bases). The CDR3 is made up of 15 amino acids. V was pared by 0 bases and J by 8 bases, with 16 bases between. Looked up from germline, CDR1 is SGHTA and CDR2 is FQGNSA. This chain's CDR3 is CASSLAGGTPSGYTF. The CDR3 DNA sequence: TGTGCCAGCAGCTTAGCGGGGGGGACACCGTCGGGCTACACCTTC.

The chain uses TRBV3-1 (or the pseudogene TRBV3-2) and TRBJ2-1; D is uncertain. Trimming stripped 3 bases from V and 10 bases from J, with 13 bases between. The germline gives CDR1 LGHDT, CDR2 YNNKEL (reference sequence). CDR3 length equals 13 residues. As DNA, the CDR3 is TGTGCCAGCAGCCAGACGCCTCAACAGGAGCAGTTCTTC. Translation: CASSQTPQQEQFF.

The V call is TRBV6-5, the J call TRBJ1-5; TRBD1 is a possible D gene (5 bases). The CDR3 spans 15 residues. The V gene's germline CDR1 is MNHEY and CDR2 SVGAGI. V was shortened by 0 bases and J by 4 bases, with 10 bases between the two germline ends. CDR3 sequence reads: CASSYSEGLNQPQHF. The CDR3 bases are TGTGCCAGCAGTTACTCCGAGGGACTGAATCAGCCCCAGCATTTT.

V is TRBV6-5 and J is TRBJ2-2; TRBD2 matches 8 bases. J lost 6 bases, V lost 7 bases, and 7 bases had no gene match. The germline CDR1 and CDR2 sequences are MNHEY and SVGAGI. The CDR3 runs to 14 residues. CDR3 sequence: CASKRPGGPGELFF. The CDR3 coding sequence is TGTGCCAGCAAAAGGCCGGGGGGGCCCGGGGAGCTGTTTTTT.

This clone was observed a handful of times. V usage is TRBV18 and J usage is TRBJ1-3, with D possibly TRBD1 on 6 matching bases. The CDR3 runs 18 residues. Trimming pared 6 bases from V and 0 bases from J, leaving 21 bases between. Germline CDR1 is KGHSH and CDR2 is LQKENI. In nucleotides, the CDR3 is TGTGCCAGCTCGCGTCAGACCCGGGACACTTACTCTGGAAACACCATATATTTT. Its translation: CASSRQTRDTYSGNTIYF.

V usage is TRBV7-8 and J usage is TRBJ2-7; TRBD2 is a possible D gene (6 bases). The germline CDR1 and CDR2 sequences are SGHVS and FQNEAQ. The CDR3 has 15 residues. Deletions cut 5 bases from V and 5 bases from J, with 19 bases between. Here the CDR3 DNA reads TGTGCCAGCAGCAGAGTGGAGGGAAACACCCACGAGCAGTACTTC. Translated, it gives CASSRVEGNTHEQYF.

The chain links TRBV6-2 or TRBV6-3 to TRBJ1-5, with 8 bases lining up with TRBD1. Germline trimming cut 0 bases from V and 1 base from J; bases unmatched to any gene: 5. The V gene's germline CDR1 is MNHEY and CDR2 SVGEGT. The CDR3 is 17 amino acids. For the CDR3, the DNA is TGTGCCAGCAGTTACTCGCTCCGGGACAGGAGCAATCAGCCCCAGCATTTT. It translates to CASSYSLRDRSNQPQHF.

The gene calls are TRBV6-5 and TRBJ2-7; TRBD1 might be the D (8 bases). The CDR3 is 14 residues long. Trimming cost V 7 bases and J 5 bases, with 18 bases left between them. Germline V gives CDR1 MNHEY, CDR2 SVGAGI. CDR3 protein: CASNYRGGADEQYF. CDR3 sequence (DNA): TGTGCCAGCAACTACAGGGGGGGGGCCGACGAGCAGTACTTC.

The rearrangement links TRBV11-2 to TRBJ2-1, with 12 bases aligning to TRBD2. In germline, CDR1 is SGHAT, CDR2 FQNNGV. The J segment lost 8 bases and the V segment lost 1 base, leaving 0 bases of the junction unmatched. This CDR3 has 14 amino acids. In DNA form, the CDR3 reads TGTGCCAGCAGCTTAGGACTAGCGGGGGATGAGCAGTTCTTC. This codes for CASSLGLAGDEQFF.

This sequence joins TRBV28 and TRBJ1-4; no definite D call. CDR3 length: 14 amino acids. In germline, CDR1 is MDHEN, CDR2 SYDVKM. Trimming removed 6 bases at V and 1 base at J, with 9 bases between. The chain's CDR3 is CASSNSGTNEKLFF. The CDR3 nucleotides are TGTGCCAGCAGCAACTCGGGAACTAATGAAAAACTGTTTTTT.

The chain uses TRBV6-1 and TRBJ1-5; D is uncertain. V was shortened by 3 bases and J by 2 bases, with 20 bases between the two germline ends. This CDR3 contains 18 residues. The germline gives CDR1 MNHNS, CDR2 SASEGT. CDR3 DNA sequence: TGTGCCAGCAGTGACGACTCCCGGAGAGGGAAAGGCAATCAGCCCCAGCATTTT. Translating gives CASSDDSRRGKGNQPQHF.

CDR3 region: CASRASGGATEQFF. DNA of the CDR3: TGTGCCAGCAGGGCTAGCGGGGGGGCCACTGAGCAGTTCTTC. The chain uses TRBV6-4 and TRBJ2-1; 12 bases agree with TRBD2. The J segment lost 9 bases and the V segment lost 6 bases, leaving 6 bases of the junction unmatched. The CDR3 loop spans 14 amino acids. Germline V gives CDR1 MRHNA, CDR2 SNTAGT.

The genes are TRBV12-5 and TRBJ2-7, with 7 positions matching TRBD2. V lost 1 base, J lost 10 bases, and 10 bases stayed unmatched. This CDR3 comprises 14 residues. Germline V gene sequence: CDR1 LGHNT, CDR2 FRNRAP. The CDR3 region is CASGLGSAGVIQYF. The CDR3 DNA reads as TGTGCTAGTGGTTTGGGCTCGGCGGGGGTTATTCAGTACTTC.

The chain uses TRBV21-1 and TRBJ1-6; the tabulated D call, TRBD1, remains unverified against the DNA. TRBV21-1 is marked as a pseudogene. The CDR3 runs to 16 residues. In DNA form, the CDR3 reads TGTGCCAGCAGCAACCGACACCCATGGGATAATTCACCCCTCCACTTT. As protein: CASSNRHPWDNSPLHF.